One sample yielded the 3 T cell receptor beta chains listed below, sequenced in a study of immune evolution from preneoplasia to lung adenocarcinoma. The data were produced by immunoSEQ multiplex PCR, yet TCRdb's version contains in-frame clones alone and is incomplete. The table records 4,400 or so clones, roughly 86% of them present only once. The sequenced sample consisted of FFPE lung adenocarcinoma in situ tissue. The receptors originated from a person aged 70 to 85 with lung adenocarcinoma.

The chain employs TRBV5-4 and TRBJ1-1, with 8 nucleotides matching TRBD1. The length of the CDR3 is 15 residues. Germline loops: CDR1 SGHNT, CDR2 YYREEE (reference sequence). V dropped 3 bases and J dropped 1; count of bases not matched to a gene: 5. In DNA form, the CDR3 reads TGTGCCAGCAGCTCCCCGACAGGGGCGAACACTGAAGCTTTCTTT. The encoded protein is CASSSPTGANTEAFF.

The V call is TRBV15, the J call TRBJ2-1, with 9 bases lining up with TRBD2. Germline V CDR1 and CDR2: LNHNV, YYDKDF (reference sequence). Trimming cost V 0 bases and J 6 bases; bases outside gene matches: 3. There are 15 residues in the CDR3. CDR3 DNA sequence: TGTGCCACCAGCAGAGATCGCGGGAGGGTCAATGAGCAGTTCTTC. It encodes CATSRDRGRVNEQFF.

The V call is TRBV5-1, the J call TRBJ2-2, with a tentative D call TRBD2 (6 bases). Trimming pared 2 bases from V and 4 bases from J, leaving 9 bases between. Germline CDR1 SGHRS, CDR2 YFSETQ. CDR3 length equals 14 residues. The chain's CDR3 is CASSFAGSTGELFF. In DNA form, the CDR3 reads TGCGCCAGCAGCTTTGCGGGGAGCACCGGGGAGCTGTTTTTT.